One T cell receptor (beta chain) is described in this entry. The record originates from a study of patients and donors after allogeneic stem cell transplantation. TCRdb re-called the RT-PCR reads with MiXCR, one entry per CDR3 protein. This table has roughly 880,000 distinct CDR3 sequences, more than 15% appearing once. The V gene's germline CDR1 is MNHEY and CDR2 SMNVEV (reference sequence). CDR3 length equals 14 residues. V lost 4 bases to trimming and J lost 8 bases; unmatched junction nucleotides: 5. The sample consisted of blood, either unsorted or a sorted T cell fraction (not recorded which). The chain joins TRBV27 to TRBJ1-4; 9 bases are shared with TRBD1. This TCR was sampled from a human donor who was either an allogeneic HSCT recipient or a stem cell or donor lymphocyte infusion donor (not recorded which). It is not recorded whose cells these are; they may come from a transplant donor. CDR3 coding DNA: TGTGCCAGCAGTTCCGGACAGGGGACCGAAAAACTGTTTTTT. Translating it yields CASSSGQGTEKLFF. The full variable domain, rest sourced from reference TRBV27 and TRBJ1-4, is EAQVTQNPRYLITVTGKKLTVTCSQNMNHEYMSWYRQDPGLGLRQIYYSMNVEVTDKGDVPEGYKVSRKEKRNFPLILESPSPNQTSLYFCASSSGQGTEKLFFGSGTQLSVL.